Shown below are 23 T cell receptor beta chains from a single sample sequenced in a study of shared clonotypes between healthy human individuals. Assay: immunoSEQ multiplex PCR; the TCRdb copy retains only in-frame clones and omits some. The data contain over 1.4 million clones, roughly 96% of them singletons. Sequenced input: naive CD4+ T cells sorted from blood. Specified subset: CD45RA+ positively selected. The source of these receptors is a young man in good health.

The rearrangement joins TRBV6-1 to TRBJ1-3; D gene ambiguous. CDR1 and CDR2 (germline): MNHNS, SASEGT. The CDR3 sequence is 16 residues long. With 4 bases removed from V and 0 bases from J, the gap between germline ends came to 13 bases. In nucleotides, the CDR3 is TGTGCCAGCAGTGTCCAGGCGCTACACTCTGGAAACACCATATATTTT. It specifies CASSVQALHSGNTIYF.

J is TRBJ1-5 and V is TRBV28, with D tentatively TRBD1 (6 bases). V was clipped by 6 bases and J by 2 bases, with 8 bases between them. There are 13 residues in the CDR3. Germline values: CDR1 MDHEN, CDR2 SYDVKM. The CDR3 DNA is TGTGCCAGCAGGCGGACAGGCAATCAGCCCCAGCATTTT. Its protein is CASRRTGNQPQHF.

The chain combines TRBV5-1 with TRBJ1-2; 9 nucleotides match TRBD1. The CDR3 consists of 13 residues. Germline CDR1 is SGHRS and CDR2 is YFSETQ. J was trimmed by 11 bases and V by 2 bases; bases with no gene match: 7. This CDR3 reads CASSFGTGRLYTF. CDR3 nucleotides: TGCGCCAGCAGCTTTGGGACAGGGAGACTATACACCTTC.

The chain recombines TRBV28 with TRBJ2-2, with no clear D. CDR1 and CDR2 (germline): MDHEN, SYDVKM. The CDR3 extends over 14 amino acids. V was clipped by 5 bases and J by 8 bases, with 15 bases between them. CDR3 DNA sequence: TGTGCCAGCAGTCAGGACCCCTACCGGGGGGAGCTGTTTTTT. It yields the protein CASSQDPYRGELFF.

The chain joins TRBV28 to TRBJ1-2; TRBD1 aligns across 8 bases. The trim removed 6 bases at V and 1 base at J, leaving 10 bases unmatched. The germline gives CDR1 MDHEN, CDR2 SYDVKM. CDR3 length: 16 amino acids. CDR3 in amino acids: CASSYRTGMSNYGYTF. In nucleotides, the CDR3 is TGTGCCAGCAGCTATAGGACAGGGATGAGTAACTATGGCTACACCTTC.

This clone came up once. The chain's CDR3 is CASSLLVVGINEQFF. CDR3 nucleotide sequence: TGTGCCAGCAGCCTCTTGGTGGTCGGGATCAATGAGCAGTTCTTC. The chain couples TRBV7-8 to TRBJ2-1, with a weak D call TRBD2 (5 bases). V gave up 5 bases and J gave up 6 bases, with 17 bases separating them. CDR3 length: 15 amino acids. Germline loops: CDR1 SGHVS, CDR2 FQNEAQ.

The CDR3 loop reads CASSTQGPGELFF. CDR3 coding DNA: TGTGCCAGCAGCACCCAGGGACCCGGGGAGCTGTTTTTT. The chain couples TRBV5-6 to TRBJ2-2; D may correspond to TRBD1 or TRBD2 (5 bases each). The germline CDR1 and CDR2 sequences are SGHDT and YYEEEE. The CDR3 runs 13 residues. Trimming stripped 4 bases from V and 6 bases from J, with 10 bases between.

The CDR3 region is CASSSRYDNEQFF. The DNA for the CDR3 is TGTGCCAGCAGCTCCCGATATGACAATGAGCAGTTCTTC. The chain carries TRBV5-4 and TRBJ2-1, with unresolved D. Looked up from germline, CDR1 is SGHNT and CDR2 is YYREEE (reference sequence). The CDR3 spans 13 residues. V lost 3 bases and J lost 5, with 9 bases in between.

The gene calls are TRBV29-1 and TRBJ2-5; D might be TRBD2 (7 bases). Looked up from germline, CDR1 is SQVTM and CDR2 is ANQGSEA. Trimming removed 6 bases at V and 5 bases at J, with 13 bases between. There are 12 residues in the CDR3. DNA of the CDR3: TGCAGCGTGAGGGGGGGCGCGGAGACCCAGTACTTC. This sequence encodes CSVRGGAETQYF.

V usage is TRBV27 and J usage is TRBJ2-5; 13 positions match TRBD2. V dropped 6 bases and J dropped 5; count of bases not matched to a gene: 12. Germline values: CDR1 MNHEY, CDR2 SMNVEV (reference sequence). There are 17 residues in the CDR3. CDR3 bases: TGTGCCAGCAGAAATTTCGGACTAGCGGGAGTGGCGGAGACCCAGTACTTC. It translates to CASRNFGLAGVAETQYF.

J is TRBJ2-1 and V is TRBV5-1; a possible D gene is TRBD2 (6 bases). Germline CDR1 and CDR2: SGHRS and YFSETQ. The V end lost 4 bases, the J end lost 4 bases, and 9 bases lay between the germline ends. This CDR3 comprises 13 residues. CDR3 nucleotide sequence: TGCGCCAGCAGCGCGGGACTTTACAATGAGCAGTTCTTC. Its protein is CASSAGLYNEQFF.

The chain recombines TRBV7-2 with TRBJ2-7, with D perhaps given as TRBD1 or TRBD2 (5 bases each). CDR3 length: 13 residues. Germline V gives CDR1 SGHTA, CDR2 FQGNSA. V lost 5 bases and J lost 7, with 15 bases in between. CDR3 sequence reads: CASSPMGVGEQYF. As DNA, the CDR3 is TGTGCCAGCAGCCCCATGGGGGTGGGGGAGCAGTACTTC.

The V call is TRBV28, the J call TRBJ2-2; D not certain. V was cut by 8 bases and J by 3 bases, with 7 bases left in between. This CDR3 contains 12 residues. The germline CDR1 and CDR2 sequences are MDHEN and SYDVKM. In DNA form, the CDR3 reads TGTGCCAGCGCCAGAGACACCGGGGAGCTGTTTTTT. It is translated as CASARDTGELFF. Filled out from reference TRBV28 and TRBJ2-2, the complete variable domain reads DVKVTQSSRYLVKRTGEKVFLECVQDMDHENMFWYRQDPGLGLRLIYFSYDVKMKEKGDIPEGYSVSREKKERFSLILESASTNQTSMYLCASARDTGELFFGEGSRLTVL.

The chain uses TRBV2 and TRBJ2-7, with 9 bases identical to TRBD2. The CDR3 has 15 residues. The germline V gene encodes CDR1 SNHLY and CDR2 FYNNEI. The V and J ends lost 2 bases and 4 bases, in that order; junction bases with no gene match: 6. CDR3 in DNA: TGTGCCAGCAGTGAAAGGTCTAGCGGGATATACGAGCAGTACTTC. It yields the protein CASSERSSGIYEQYF.

CDR3 sequence (DNA): TGCAGCGTTTCTAGCCCGCAGGATACGCAGTATTTT. It specifies CSVSSPQDTQYF. The chain joins TRBV29-1 to TRBJ2-3, with D possibly being TRBD2 (5 bases). The CDR3 has 12 residues. Germline V gives CDR1 SQVTM, CDR2 ANQGSEA. Trimming pared 5 bases from V and 6 bases from J, leaving 12 bases between.

This clone was observed once. This chain uses TRBV7-3 with TRBJ2-1; tentatively, D is TRBD2 (5 bases). This CDR3 is built from 12 residues. CDR1 SGHTA and CDR2 FQGTGA come from the germline V gene. Trimming cost V 5 bases and J 8 bases, with 10 bases left between them. CDR3 in amino acids: CASSGSGYEQFF. The CDR3 DNA sequence: TGTGCCAGCAGCGGGAGTGGCTATGAGCAGTTCTTC.

The chain recombines TRBV5-4 with TRBJ2-7; 7 bases line up with TRBD1. The CDR3 covers 15 residues. Trimming cost V 3 bases and J 3 bases; bases outside gene matches: 9. Germline V gives CDR1 SGHNT, CDR2 YYREEE (reference sequence). DNA of the CDR3: TGTGCCAGCAGCTCCCCAGGACAGGAAAACTACGAGCAGTACTTC. Translation: CASSSPGQENYEQYF.

This rearrangement joins TRBV5-1 to TRBJ2-4; D remains unclear. Germline lookup yields CDR1 SGHRS and CDR2 YFSETQ. CDR3 length: 13 residues. The V end lost 4 bases, the J end lost 0 bases, and 5 bases lay between the germline ends. CDR3: CASSGVAKNIQYF. The CDR3 DNA reads as TGCGCCAGCAGCGGTGTAGCCAAAAACATTCAGTACTTC. The full variable domain, in which reference TRBV5-1 and TRBJ2-4 provide the parts outside the CDR3, is KAGVTQTPRYLIKTRGQQVTLSCSPISGHRSVSWYQQTPGQGLQFLFEYFSETQRNKGNFPGRFSGRQFSNSRSEMNVSTLELGDSALYLCASSGVAKNIQYFGAGTRLSVL.

The chain uses TRBV11-1 and TRBJ2-3; D is unclear. Trimming removed 4 bases from V and 0 bases from J, with 8 bases in between. The CDR3 is 14 residues long. Germline V gives CDR1 SGHAT, CDR2 FQDESV (reference sequence). The CDR3 nucleotides read TGTGCCAGCAGCTATGATTCTAGCACAGATACGCAGTATTTT. It specifies CASSYDSSTDTQYF.

Here the CDR3 reads CASILDRDVTEAFF. The CDR3 DNA reads TGTGCCAGCATCCTGGACAGGGACGTTACTGAAGCTTTCTTT. The chain is built from TRBV11-3 and TRBJ1-1; 8 positions match TRBD1. This CDR3 contains 14 residues. The germline V gene has CDR1 SGHNT and CDR2 YENEEA. The trim removed 7 bases at V and 5 bases at J, leaving 9 bases unmatched.

The chain carries TRBV18 and TRBJ2-3, with unresolved D. This CDR3 has 11 amino acids. Germline V gives CDR1 KGHSH, CDR2 LQKENI. The V end lost 8 bases, the J end lost 4 bases, and 7 bases lay between the germline ends. The CDR3 sequence: CASTRADTQYF. CDR3 in DNA: TGTGCCAGCACCAGAGCAGATACGCAGTATTTT.

The CDR3 sequence is CASSQPGTSGTYEQYF. The CDR3 DNA follows: TGTGCCAGCAGCCAACCTGGGACTAGCGGGACCTACGAGCAGTACTTC. This chain links TRBV4-2 with TRBJ2-7; 13 bases fit TRBD2. The J segment lost 2 bases and the V segment lost 2 bases, leaving 3 bases of the junction unmatched. The CDR3 runs to 16 residues. Germline lookup yields CDR1 LGHNA and CDR2 YNFKEQ.

As for this clone: Additional DNA sequences in this sample encode the identical CDR3. V is TRBV9 and J is TRBJ2-5, with D hard to call. V lost 0 bases to trimming and J lost 5 bases, with 8 bases between them. The CDR3 has 13 residues. CDR1 and CDR2 from the germline V gene are SGDLS and YYNGEE. Written as DNA, the CDR3 is TGTGCCAGCAGCGTAGGCTATAGGGAGACCCAGTACTTC. Residues: CASSVGYRETQYF.